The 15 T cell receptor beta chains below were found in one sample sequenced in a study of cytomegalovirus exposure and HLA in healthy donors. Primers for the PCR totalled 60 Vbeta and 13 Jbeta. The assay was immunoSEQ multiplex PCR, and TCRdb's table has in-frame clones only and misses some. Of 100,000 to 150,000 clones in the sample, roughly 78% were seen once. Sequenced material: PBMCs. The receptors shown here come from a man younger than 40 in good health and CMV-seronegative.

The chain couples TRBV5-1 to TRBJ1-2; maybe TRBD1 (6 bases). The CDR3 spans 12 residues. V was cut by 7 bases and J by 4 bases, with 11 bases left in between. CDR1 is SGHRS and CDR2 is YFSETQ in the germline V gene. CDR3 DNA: TGCGCCAGCGCCGGGACATTCTATGGCTACACCTTC. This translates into CASAGTFYGYTF.

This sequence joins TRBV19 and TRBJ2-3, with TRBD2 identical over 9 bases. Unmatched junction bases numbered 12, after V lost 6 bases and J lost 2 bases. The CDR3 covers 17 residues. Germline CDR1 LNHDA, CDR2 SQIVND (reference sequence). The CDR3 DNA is TGTGCCAGTAGAGATTTTATAGCGGGGGCCATCACAGATACGCAGTATTTT. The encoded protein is CASRDFIAGAITDTQYF.

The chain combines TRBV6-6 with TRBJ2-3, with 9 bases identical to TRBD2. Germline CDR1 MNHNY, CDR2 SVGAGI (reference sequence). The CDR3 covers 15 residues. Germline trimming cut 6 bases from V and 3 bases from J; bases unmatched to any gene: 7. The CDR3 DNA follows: TGTGCCAGCAGACCCGCGGGGGGGCAAACAGATACGCAGTATTTT. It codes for CASRPAGGQTDTQYF.

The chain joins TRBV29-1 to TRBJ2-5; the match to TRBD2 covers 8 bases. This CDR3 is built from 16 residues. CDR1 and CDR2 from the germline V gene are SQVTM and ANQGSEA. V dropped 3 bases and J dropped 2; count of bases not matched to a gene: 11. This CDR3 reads CSVDGYWRGEQETQYF. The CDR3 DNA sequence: TGCAGCGTTGACGGTTATTGGCGGGGGGAACAAGAGACCCAGTACTTC.

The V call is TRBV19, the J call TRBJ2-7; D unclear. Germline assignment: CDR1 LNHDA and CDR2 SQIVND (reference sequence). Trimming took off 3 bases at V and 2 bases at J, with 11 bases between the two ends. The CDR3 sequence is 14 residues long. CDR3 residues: CASSIRAVPYEQYF. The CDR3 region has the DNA TGTGCCAGTAGTATTCGTGCAGTCCCCTACGAGCAGTACTTC.

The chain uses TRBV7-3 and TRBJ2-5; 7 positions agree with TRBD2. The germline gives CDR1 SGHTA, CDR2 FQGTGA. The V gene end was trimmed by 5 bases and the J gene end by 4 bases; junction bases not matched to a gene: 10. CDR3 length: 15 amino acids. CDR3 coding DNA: TGTGCCAGCAGCCCCACAGCTAGCGGTATAGAGACCCAGTACTTC. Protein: CASSPTASGIETQYF.

The CDR3 coding sequence is TGTGCCAGCAGCCGATGGGACAGGTCTCACTACGAGCAGTACTTC. It encodes CASSRWDRSHYEQYF. The chain joins TRBV5-6 to TRBJ2-7, with 8 bases aligning to TRBD1. With 4 bases clipped from V and 3 bases from J, the junction kept 9 bases outside the gene matches. The germline CDR1 and CDR2 sequences are SGHDT and YYEEEE. CDR3 length equals 15 residues.

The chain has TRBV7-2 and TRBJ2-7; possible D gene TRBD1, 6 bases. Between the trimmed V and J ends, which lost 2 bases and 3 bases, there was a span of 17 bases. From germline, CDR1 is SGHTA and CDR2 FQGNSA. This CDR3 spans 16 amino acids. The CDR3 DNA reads TGTGCCAGCAGCTTAAGAACAGGGATGGGCTTCTACGAGCAGTACTTC. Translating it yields CASSLRTGMGFYEQYF. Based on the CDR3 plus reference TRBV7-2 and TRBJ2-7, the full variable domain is GAGVSQSPSNKVTEKGKDVELRCDPISGHTALYWYRQSLGQGLEFLIYFQGNSAPDKSGLPSDRFSAERTGGSVSTLTIQRTQQEDSAVYLCASSLRTGMGFYEQYFGPGTRLTVT.

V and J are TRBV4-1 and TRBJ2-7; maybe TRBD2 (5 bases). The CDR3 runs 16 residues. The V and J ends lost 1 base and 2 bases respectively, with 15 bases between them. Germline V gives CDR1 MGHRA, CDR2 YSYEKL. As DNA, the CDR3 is TGCGCCAGCAGCCAAGGTCGGCCTAGCACAACCTACGAGCAGTACTTC. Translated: CASSQGRPSTTYEQYF.

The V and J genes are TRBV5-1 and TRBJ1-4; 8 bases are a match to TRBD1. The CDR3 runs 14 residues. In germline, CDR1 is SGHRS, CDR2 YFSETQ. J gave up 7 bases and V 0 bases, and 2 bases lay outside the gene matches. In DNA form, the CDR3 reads TGCGCCAGCAGCTTGGAACAGGGGGGTGAAAAACTGTTTTTT. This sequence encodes CASSLEQGGEKLFF.

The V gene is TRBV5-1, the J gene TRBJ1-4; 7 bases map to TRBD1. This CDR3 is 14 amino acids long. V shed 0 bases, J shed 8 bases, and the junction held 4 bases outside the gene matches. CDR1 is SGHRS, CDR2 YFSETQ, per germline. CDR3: CASSLGGGEEKLFF. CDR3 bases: TGCGCCAGCAGCTTGGGAGGGGGCGAGGAAAAACTGTTTTTT. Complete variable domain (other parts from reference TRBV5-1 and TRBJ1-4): KAGVTQTPRYLIKTRGQQVTLSCSPISGHRSVSWYQQTPGQGLQFLFEYFSETQRNKGNFPGRFSGRQFSNSRSEMNVSTLELGDSALYLCASSLGGGEEKLFFGSGTQLSVL.

The CDR3 is CASSYYPGTDGNTIYF. DNA of the CDR3: TGTGCCAGCAGTTACTATCCCGGGACAGATGGAAACACCATATATTTT. The chain couples TRBV6-6 to TRBJ1-3; 7 nucleotides align to TRBD1. Germline trimming cut 1 base from V and 3 bases from J; bases unmatched to any gene: 6. CDR1 and CDR2 (germline): MNHNY, SVGAGI (reference sequence). This CDR3 contains 16 residues.

CDR3 sequence reads: CASSWDRASGANVLTF. CDR3 coding DNA: TGTGCCAGCAGCTGGGACAGGGCCTCTGGGGCCAACGTCCTGACTTTC. J is TRBJ2-6 and V is TRBV5-8, with 9 bases aligning to TRBD1. The CDR3 contains 16 residues. CDR1 is SGHTS, CDR2 YDEGEE, per germline. The J segment lost 0 bases and the V segment lost 3 bases, leaving 1 base of the junction unmatched.

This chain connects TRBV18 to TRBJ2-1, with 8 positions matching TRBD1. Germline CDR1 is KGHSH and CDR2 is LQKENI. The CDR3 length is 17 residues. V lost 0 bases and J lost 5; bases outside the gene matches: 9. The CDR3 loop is CASSPPKSGGMNNEQFF. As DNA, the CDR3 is TGTGCCAGCTCACCACCGAAGTCAGGGGGCATGAACAATGAGCAGTTCTTC.

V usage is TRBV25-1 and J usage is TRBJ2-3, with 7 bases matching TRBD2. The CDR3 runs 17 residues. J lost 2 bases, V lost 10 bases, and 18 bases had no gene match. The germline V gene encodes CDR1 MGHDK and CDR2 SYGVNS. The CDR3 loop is CATGPFGRGKYTDTQYF. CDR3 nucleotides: TGTGCCACCGGACCGTTTGGGCGGGGGAAATACACAGATACGCAGTATTTT.